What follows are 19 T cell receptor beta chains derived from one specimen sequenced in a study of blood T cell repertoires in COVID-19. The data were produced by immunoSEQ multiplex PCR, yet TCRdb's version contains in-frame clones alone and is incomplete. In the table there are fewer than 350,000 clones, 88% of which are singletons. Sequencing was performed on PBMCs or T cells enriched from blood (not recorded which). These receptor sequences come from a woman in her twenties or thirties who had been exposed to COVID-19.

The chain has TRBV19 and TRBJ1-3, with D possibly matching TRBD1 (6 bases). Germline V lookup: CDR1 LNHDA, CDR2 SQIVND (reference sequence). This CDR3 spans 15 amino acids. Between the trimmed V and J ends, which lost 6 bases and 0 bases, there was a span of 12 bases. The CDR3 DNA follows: TGTGCCAGTAGAAGGACAGCGTACTCTGGAAACACCATATATTTT. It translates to CASRRTAYSGNTIYF.

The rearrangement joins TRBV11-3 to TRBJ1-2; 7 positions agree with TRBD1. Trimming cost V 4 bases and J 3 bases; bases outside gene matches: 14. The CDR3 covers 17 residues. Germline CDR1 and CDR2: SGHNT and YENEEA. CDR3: CASSSRQGGTSDYGYTF. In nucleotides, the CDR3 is TGTGCCAGCAGCTCCAGACAGGGAGGTACGTCGGACTATGGCTACACCTTC.

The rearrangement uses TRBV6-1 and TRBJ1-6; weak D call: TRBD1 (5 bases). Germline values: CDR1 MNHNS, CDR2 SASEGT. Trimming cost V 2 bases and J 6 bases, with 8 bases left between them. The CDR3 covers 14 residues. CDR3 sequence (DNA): TGTGCCAGCAGTGAAAGGGGTAGTAATTCACCCCTCCACTTT. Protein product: CASSERGSNSPLHF.

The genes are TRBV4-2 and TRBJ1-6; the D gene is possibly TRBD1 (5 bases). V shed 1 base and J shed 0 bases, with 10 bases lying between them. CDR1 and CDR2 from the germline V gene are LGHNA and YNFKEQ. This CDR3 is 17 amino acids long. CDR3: CASSQVGGSSYNSPLHF. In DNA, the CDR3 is TGTGCCAGCAGCCAAGTCGGGGGGAGCTCCTATAATTCACCCCTCCACTTT.

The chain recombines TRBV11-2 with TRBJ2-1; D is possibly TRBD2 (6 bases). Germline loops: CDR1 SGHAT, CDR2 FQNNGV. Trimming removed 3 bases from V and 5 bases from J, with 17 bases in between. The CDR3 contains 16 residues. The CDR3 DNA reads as TGTGCCAGCAGCTTGGGGACCGGGGGAGGTAACAATGAGCAGTTCTTC. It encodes CASSLGTGGGNNEQFF.

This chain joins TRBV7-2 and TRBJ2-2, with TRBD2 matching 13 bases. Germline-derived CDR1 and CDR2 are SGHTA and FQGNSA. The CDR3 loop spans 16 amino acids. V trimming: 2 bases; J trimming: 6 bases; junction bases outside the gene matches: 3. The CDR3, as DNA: TGTGCCAGCAGCTTAAGACTAGCGGGAGGTCCCGGGGAGCTGTTTTTT. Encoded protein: CASSLRLAGGPGELFF.

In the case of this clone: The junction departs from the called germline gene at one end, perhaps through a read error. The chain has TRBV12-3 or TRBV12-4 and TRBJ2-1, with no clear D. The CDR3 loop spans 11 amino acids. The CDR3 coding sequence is TGTGCCAGCAGTTCCTTCAATGAGCAGTTCTTC. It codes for CASSSFNEQFF.

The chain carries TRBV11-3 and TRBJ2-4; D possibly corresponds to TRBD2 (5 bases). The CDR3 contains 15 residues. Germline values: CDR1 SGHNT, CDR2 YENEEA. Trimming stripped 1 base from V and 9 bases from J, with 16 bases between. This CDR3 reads CASSLVTGSRSIQYF. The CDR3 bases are TGTGCCAGCAGCTTAGTGACGGGGTCCCGGAGCATTCAGTACTTC.

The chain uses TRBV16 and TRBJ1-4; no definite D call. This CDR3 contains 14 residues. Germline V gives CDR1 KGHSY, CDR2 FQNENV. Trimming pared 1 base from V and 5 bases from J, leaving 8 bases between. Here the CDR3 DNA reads TGTGCCAGCAGCCAATTTTATGAGAATGAAAAACTGTTTTTT. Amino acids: CASSQFYENEKLFF.

The CDR3 DNA sequence: TGTGCTGCAGGTTCAGGGGCCAACGTCCTGACTTTC. Translation gives CAAGSGANVLTF. The chain carries TRBV24-1 and TRBJ2-6; D not certain. The CDR3 spans 12 residues. Germline lookup yields CDR1 KGHDR and CDR2 SFDVKD.

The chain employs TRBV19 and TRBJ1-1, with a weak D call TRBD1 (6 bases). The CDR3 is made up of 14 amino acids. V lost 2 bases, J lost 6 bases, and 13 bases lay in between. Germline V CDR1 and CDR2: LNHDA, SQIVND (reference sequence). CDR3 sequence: CASSIRRQAPEAFF. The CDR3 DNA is TGTGCCAGTAGTATAAGGAGACAGGCGCCTGAAGCTTTCTTT.

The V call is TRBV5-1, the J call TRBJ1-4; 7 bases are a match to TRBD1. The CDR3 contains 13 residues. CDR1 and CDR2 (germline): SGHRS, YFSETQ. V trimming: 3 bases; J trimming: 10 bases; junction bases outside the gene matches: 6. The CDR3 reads CASSSEGAGKLFF. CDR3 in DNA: TGCGCCAGCAGCTCCGAGGGGGCAGGAAAACTGTTTTTT.

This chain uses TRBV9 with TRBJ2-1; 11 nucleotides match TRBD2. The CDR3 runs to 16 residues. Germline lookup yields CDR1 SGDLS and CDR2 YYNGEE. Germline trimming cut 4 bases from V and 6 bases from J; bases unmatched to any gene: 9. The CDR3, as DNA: TGTGCCAGCAGCATTAGCGGGAGGGCCCCCGTCAATGAGCAGTTCTTC. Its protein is CASSISGRAPVNEQFF.

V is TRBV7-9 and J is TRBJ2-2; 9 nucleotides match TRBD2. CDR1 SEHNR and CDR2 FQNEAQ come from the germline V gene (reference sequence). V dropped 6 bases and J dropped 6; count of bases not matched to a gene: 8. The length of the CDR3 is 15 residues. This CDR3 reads CASRAGGVKPGELFF. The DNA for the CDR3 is TGTGCCAGCAGAGCGGGGGGAGTTAAGCCCGGGGAGCTGTTTTTT.

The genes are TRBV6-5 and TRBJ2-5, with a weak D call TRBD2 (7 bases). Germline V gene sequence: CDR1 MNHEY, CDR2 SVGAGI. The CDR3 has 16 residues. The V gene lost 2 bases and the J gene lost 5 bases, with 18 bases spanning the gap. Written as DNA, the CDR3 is TGTGCCAGCAGTTACCCCGGGGGGCCCTCAGGGGAGACCCAGTACTTC. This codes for CASSYPGGPSGETQYF.

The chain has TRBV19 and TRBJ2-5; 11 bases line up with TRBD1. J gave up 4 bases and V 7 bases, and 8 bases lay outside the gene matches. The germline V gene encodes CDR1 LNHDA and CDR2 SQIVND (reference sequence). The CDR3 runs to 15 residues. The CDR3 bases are TGTGCCAGTAATACACGGACAGGGGGCCGAGAGACCCAGTACTTC. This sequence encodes CASNTRTGGRETQYF.

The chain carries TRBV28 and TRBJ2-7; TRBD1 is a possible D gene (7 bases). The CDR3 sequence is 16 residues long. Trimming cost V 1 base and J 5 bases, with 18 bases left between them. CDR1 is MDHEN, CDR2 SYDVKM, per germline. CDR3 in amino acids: CASSLSVLGGGDEQYF. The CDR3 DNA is TGTGCCAGCAGTTTATCAGTACTAGGAGGGGGCGACGAGCAGTACTTC. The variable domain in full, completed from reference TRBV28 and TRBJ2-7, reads DVKVTQSSRYLVKRTGEKVFLECVQDMDHENMFWYRQDPGLGLRLIYFSYDVKMKEKGDIPEGYSVSREKKERFSLILESASTNQTSMYLCASSLSVLGGGDEQYFGPGTRLTVT.

The CDR3: CASSSLGGRSTDTQYF. Written as DNA, the CDR3 is TGTGCCAGCAGCTCCCTGGGCGGGAGGAGCACAGATACGCAGTATTTT. The J gene is TRBJ2-3, the V gene TRBV7-9; TRBD2 matches 8 bases. The V and J ends lost 4 bases and 0 bases, in that order; junction bases with no gene match: 6. The CDR3 totals 16 residues. Germline V gene data show CDR1 as SEHNR and CDR2 as FQNEAQ (reference sequence).

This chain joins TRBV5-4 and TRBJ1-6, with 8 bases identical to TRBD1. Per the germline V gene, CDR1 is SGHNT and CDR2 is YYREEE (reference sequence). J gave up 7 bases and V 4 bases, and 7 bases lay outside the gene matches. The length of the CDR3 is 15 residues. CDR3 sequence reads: CASSRGQGANSPLHF. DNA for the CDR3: TGTGCCAGCAGCAGGGGGCAGGGGGCGAATTCACCCCTCCACTTT.